A single TCR beta chain is shown here with its context. This sample was taken from a study of blood T cell repertoires in COVID-19. Germline values: CDR1 MNHEY, CDR2 SVGEGT. Germline trimming cut 6 bases from V and 4 bases from J; bases unmatched to any gene: 9. The length of the CDR3 is 17 residues. Patients of the Seattle cohort, enrolled during active infection, were followed longitudinally. TCRdb keeps only in-frame clones here, not all; method: immunoSEQ multiplex PCR. Here the sample spans a few hundred thousand clones, almost 90% being singletons. This chain joins TRBV6-2 or TRBV6-3 and TRBJ2-2, with 12 positions matching TRBD1. Source material: peripheral blood. The receptor was derived from a young woman with COVID-19, enrolled during active disease. The DNA of the CDR3 is TGTGCCAGCAGCTCTTGGGACAGGGGGCAGGGCACCGGGGAGCTGTTTTTT. This encodes CASSSWDRGQGTGELFF.